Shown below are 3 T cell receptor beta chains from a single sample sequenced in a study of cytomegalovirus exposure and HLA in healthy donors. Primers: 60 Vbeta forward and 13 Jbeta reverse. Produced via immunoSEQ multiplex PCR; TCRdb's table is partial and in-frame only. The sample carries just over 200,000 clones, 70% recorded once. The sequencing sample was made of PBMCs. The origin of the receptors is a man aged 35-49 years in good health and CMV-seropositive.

The CDR3 nucleotides are TGTGCCAGCAGCGCCCTTATCTACAATGAGCAGTTCTTC. Its translation is CASSALIYNEQFF. V gene TRBV9 combines with J gene TRBJ2-1; D not certain. CDR3 size: 13 residues. Germline CDR1 is SGDLS and CDR2 is YYNGEE. V was clipped by 3 bases and J by 3 bases, with 7 bases between them.

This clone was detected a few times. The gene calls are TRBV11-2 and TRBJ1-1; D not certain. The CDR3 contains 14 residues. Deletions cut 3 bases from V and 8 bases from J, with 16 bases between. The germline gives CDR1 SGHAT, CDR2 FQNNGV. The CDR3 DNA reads TGTGCCAGCAGCTTCTCCTCGATGCGTCCCGAAGCTTTCTTT. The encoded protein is CASSFSSMRPEAFF.

The CDR3 DNA reads TGTGCCAGCAGTCCGCGGGGGCAAGAGACCCAGTACTTC. This gives the protein CASSPRGQETQYF. The rearrangement joins TRBV28 to TRBJ2-5; the match to TRBD2 covers 7 bases. Germline V CDR1 and CDR2: MDHEN, SYDVKM. Germline trimming cut 5 bases from V and 2 bases from J; bases unmatched to any gene: 2. The CDR3 covers 13 residues.